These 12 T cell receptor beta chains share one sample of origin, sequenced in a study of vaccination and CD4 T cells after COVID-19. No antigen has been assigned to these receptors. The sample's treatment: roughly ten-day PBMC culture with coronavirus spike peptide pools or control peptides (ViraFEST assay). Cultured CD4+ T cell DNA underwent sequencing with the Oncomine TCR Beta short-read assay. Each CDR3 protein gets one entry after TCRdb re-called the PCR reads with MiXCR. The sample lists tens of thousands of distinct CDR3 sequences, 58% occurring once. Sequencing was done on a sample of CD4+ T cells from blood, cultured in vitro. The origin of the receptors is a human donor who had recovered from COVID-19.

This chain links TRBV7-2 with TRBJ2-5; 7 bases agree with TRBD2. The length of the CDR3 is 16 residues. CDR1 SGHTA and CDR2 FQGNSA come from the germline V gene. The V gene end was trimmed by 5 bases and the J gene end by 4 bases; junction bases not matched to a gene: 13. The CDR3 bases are TGTGCCAGCAGCAACCGAGGCGGGAGAAGCGGAGAGACCCAGTACTTC. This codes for CASSNRGGRSGETQYF.

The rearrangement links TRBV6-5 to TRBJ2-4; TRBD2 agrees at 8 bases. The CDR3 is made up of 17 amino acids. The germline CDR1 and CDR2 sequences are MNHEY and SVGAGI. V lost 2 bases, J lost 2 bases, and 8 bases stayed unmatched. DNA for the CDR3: TGTGCCAGCAGTTACCCGACCGGGAGGGATCCCAAAAACATTCAGTACTTC. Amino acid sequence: CASSYPTGRDPKNIQYF.

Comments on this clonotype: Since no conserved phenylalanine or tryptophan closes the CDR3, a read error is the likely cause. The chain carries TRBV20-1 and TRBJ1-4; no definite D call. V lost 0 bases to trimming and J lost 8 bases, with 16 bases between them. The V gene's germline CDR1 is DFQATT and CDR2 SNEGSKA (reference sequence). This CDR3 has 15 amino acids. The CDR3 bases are TGCAGTGCTAGAGATCTAGTCGGGGATAGGGAAAAACTGTTTTCT. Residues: CSARDLVGDREKLFS.

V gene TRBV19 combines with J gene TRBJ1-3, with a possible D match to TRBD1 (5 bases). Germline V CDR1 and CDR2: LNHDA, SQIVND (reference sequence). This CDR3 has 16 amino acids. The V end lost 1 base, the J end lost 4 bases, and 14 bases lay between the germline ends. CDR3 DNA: TGTGCCAGTAGTATAGGAGGCCAGGGAGCCGGAAACACCATATATTTT. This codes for CASSIGGQGAGNTIYF.

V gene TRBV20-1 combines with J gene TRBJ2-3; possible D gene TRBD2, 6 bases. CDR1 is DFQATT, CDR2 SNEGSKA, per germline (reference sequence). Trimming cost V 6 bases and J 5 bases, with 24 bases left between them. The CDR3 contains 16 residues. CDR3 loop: CSALPTLAGTGDTQYF. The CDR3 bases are TGCAGTGCCCTACCCACGCTGGCGGGGACGGGAGATACGCAGTATTTT.

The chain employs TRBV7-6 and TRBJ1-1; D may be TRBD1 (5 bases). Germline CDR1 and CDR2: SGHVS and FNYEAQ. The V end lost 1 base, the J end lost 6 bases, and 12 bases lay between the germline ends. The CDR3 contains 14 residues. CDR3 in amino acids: CASSLGQFGAEAFF. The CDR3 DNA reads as TGTGCCAGCAGCTTAGGACAGTTCGGGGCTGAAGCTTTCTTT. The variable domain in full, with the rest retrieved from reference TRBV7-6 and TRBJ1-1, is GAGVSQSPRYKVTKRGQDVALRCDPISGHVSLYWYRQALGQGPEFLTYFNYEAQQDKSGLPNDRFSAERPEGSISTLTIQRTEQRDSAMYRCASSLGQFGAEAFFGQGTRLTVV.

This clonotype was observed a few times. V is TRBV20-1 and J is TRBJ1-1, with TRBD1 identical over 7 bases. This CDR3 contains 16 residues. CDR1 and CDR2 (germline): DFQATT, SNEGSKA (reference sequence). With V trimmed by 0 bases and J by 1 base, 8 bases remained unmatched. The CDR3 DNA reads TGCAGTGCTAGAGAGGCGAAGGGGGCCAGGAACACTGAAGCTTTCTTT. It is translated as CSAREAKGARNTEAFF.

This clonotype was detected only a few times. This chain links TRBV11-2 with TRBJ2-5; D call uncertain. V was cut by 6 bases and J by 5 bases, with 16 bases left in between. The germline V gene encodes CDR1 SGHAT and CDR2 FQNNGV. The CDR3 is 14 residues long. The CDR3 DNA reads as TGTGCCAGCAGGGGAATCAGCCGGTGGGAGACCCAGTACTTC. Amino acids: CASRGISRWETQYF.

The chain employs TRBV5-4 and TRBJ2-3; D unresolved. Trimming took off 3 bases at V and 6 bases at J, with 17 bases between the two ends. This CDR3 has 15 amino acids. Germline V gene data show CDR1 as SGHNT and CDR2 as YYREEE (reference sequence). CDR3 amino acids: CASSSSLKSADTQYF. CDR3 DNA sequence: TGTGCCAGCAGCTCATCACTAAAGTCAGCGGATACGCAGTATTTT.

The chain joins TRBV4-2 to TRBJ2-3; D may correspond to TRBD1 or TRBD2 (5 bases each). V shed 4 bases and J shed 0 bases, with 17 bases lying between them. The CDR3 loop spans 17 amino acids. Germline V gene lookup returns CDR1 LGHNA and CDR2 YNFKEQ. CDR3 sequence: CASSLTGGHLSTDTQYF. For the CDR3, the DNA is TGTGCCAGCAGCCTAACAGGAGGACACCTGAGCACAGATACGCAGTATTTT.

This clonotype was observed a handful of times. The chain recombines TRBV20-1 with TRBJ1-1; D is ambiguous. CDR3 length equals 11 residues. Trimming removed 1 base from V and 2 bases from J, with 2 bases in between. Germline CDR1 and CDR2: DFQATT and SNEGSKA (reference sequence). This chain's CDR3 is CSARANTEAFF. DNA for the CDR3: TGCAGTGCTAGAGCAAACACTGAAGCTTTCTTT.

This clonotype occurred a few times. The CDR3 loop reads CASSRTDRGLRYDYGYTF. DNA of the CDR3: TGTGCCAGCAGTCGAACTGACAGGGGGCTCCGGTATGACTATGGCTACACCTTC. The chain employs TRBV6-1 and TRBJ1-2; 10 bases are a match to TRBD1. The CDR3 length is 18 residues. Germline-derived CDR1 and CDR2 are MNHNS and SASEGT. V lost 5 bases, J lost 3 bases, and 15 bases stayed unmatched.